This TCR beta chain was sequenced in a study of human T cells and chemical hapten exposure (dated by TCRdb to the early 2020s). Regarding the study in general: For sensitization, 2% DPC in acetone was applied to a roughly 2 cm by roughly 2 cm area of upper inner arm skin. Patch tests used Finn chambers with 0.01% DPC on the upper back, scored after 6 days by International Contact Dermatitis Research Group standards. Patients additionally received weekly therapeutic DPC doses to the scalp throughout the roughly 24-week study period. Approximately 28 alopecia patients provided blood for TCR sequencing at one to four time points (pre-sensitization, 2, 6 and 24 weeks). Blood samples were taken from patients before sensitization (week 0) and at 2, 6 and about 24 weeks after DPC sensitization. The patient cohort, mostly female, included alopecia areata with under or over 50% scalp involvement, alopecia totalis and alopecia universalis. The libraries were sequenced as a pool, and the TCR yield per sample differed mostly because of small variations in library volumes within the pool. In alopecia patients, the study followed how the peripheral blood TCR repertoire changed in vivo over primary and secondary sensitization to diphenylcyclopropenone (DPC), a hapten. Findings and caveats that apply to the study as a whole: DPC sensitization did not change how many TCRs were above 1 in 1000 frequency, and no evidence was found of alterations in global repertoire structure. The number of PT1 expanded TCRs positively correlated with patch test score, significant at thresholds 8, 16 and 32 but not 4. Significantly more large CDR3 similarity clusters were formed by expanded TCRs than by pre-sensitization or healthy control sets, consistent with antigen-driven responses. Alopecia, a presumed autoimmune disease, was present in all patients, so the immune response of the patients might differ from that of healthy individuals. After repeated subsampling, changes were observed in the strength of the expansion versus patch-test correlation and in the threshold at which the correlation became significant.

This clonotype came up many times. There is no known antigen for this receptor. Within one base of it there is no much larger clone, and no base qualities were kept. From the cysteine up to the phenylalanine, the CDR3 has a length of 13 residues. Kept here is only the CDR3 DNA, which spans 39 bases and is read in frame from base 1. Via the germline V gene (reference sequence), CDR1 is LGHDT and CDR2 YNNKEL. V lost 4 bases and J lost 10 bases; the stretch between them is 13 bases long. In the paper's terms, the time point label means: patch test 1, 2 weeks after DPC sensitization. The sample's treatment or condition label, decoded: therapeutic diphenylcyclopropenone sensitization with weekly scalp DPC. At every patch-test visit, the blood draw took place before the patch test was put on. Patients were considered eligible if aged 18 to 70, diagnosed with alopecia and deemed suitable for DPC therapy, and patients were excluded if pregnant. Unfractionated whole blood was collected in Tempus Blood RNA tubes, and total RNA was extracted from that blood.

The library was prepared using RACE. Sequenced using a NextSeq 500. Library preparation attached unique molecular identifiers to individual cDNA molecules for quantitative, reproducible TCR counting. From each blood RNA sample, both TCR alpha and TCR beta chains were sequenced. The original methods were these. Samples had a median of roughly 87,000 TCRs, with a range from roughly 23,224 to 750,000. The Decombinator software suite was used to annotate the V, J and CDR3 of the TCR reads. For PS versus PT1 abundance plots, all samples were subsampled to the same number of TCRs (28,000). Expanded TCRs were defined as absent before sensitization and observed at least eight times at the 2-week time point. The raw public data were reprocessed by TCRdb itself: fastp quality trimming at Q25, MiXCR clonotype calling, in-frame beta chains only. Duplicate CDR3 protein sequences are folded into a single record with the most common DNA and genes. TCRdb's processing, not the authors' own work, is the source of the V and J calls. For this sample the table gives 75,000 to 100,000 distinct CDR3 sequences, of which approximately 13% were detected only once. The top ten constitute around 2.2% of the sample.

The chain is made from TRBV3-1 and TRBJ1-4; no D gene call is confident. The sequences come from whole blood, collected in connection with sensitization to the hapten diphenylcyclopropenone (DPC). The clonotype comes from a woman in her 40s with alopecia areata. Some clones in this sample may be carry-over from other donors' samples. The DNA sequence is given as TGTGCCAGCAGCCGCCTCAATGAAGGAAAACTGTTTTTT. It encodes CASSRLNEGKLFF. Extended through the reference TRBV3-1 and TRBJ1-4 proteins, this CDR3 yields the full variable domain: DTAVSQTPKYLVTQMGNDKSIKCEQNLGHDTMYWYKQDSKKFLKIMFSYNNKELIINETVPNRFSPKSPDKAHLNLHINSLELGDSAVYFCASSRLNEGKLFFGSGTQLSVL.